The source of this T cell receptor beta chain is a study of cytomegalovirus exposure and HLA in healthy donors. Nominally healthy donors provided the samples, though records likely missed some immune exposures. The CDR3 is 15 amino acids. CDR1 is SGHAT, CDR2 FQNNGV, per germline. Whole-study results and caveats: Diagnosis of cytomegalovirus status made by the classifier reportedly showed high specificity and sensitivity. About 150 TCR beta chains were listed as cytomegalovirus-associated.

In regard to this clone: The antigen is unknown. Germline is not matched at one junction end, which may reflect a read error.

Researchers ran the PCR with 60 Vbeta and 13 Jbeta primers. Libraries were prepared by immunoSEQ multiplex PCR; TCRdb keeps only in-frame clonotypes and omits some of them. The sample records roughly 200,000 clones, roughly four fifths being singletons. This TCR was sampled from a man younger than 45 in good health and CMV-seronegative. The sample consisted of PBMCs. The rearrangement uses TRBV11-2 and TRBJ2-5; TRBD2 agrees at 12 bases. This chain's CDR3 is CASRPRTGLAGLQHF. The CDR3 coding sequence is TGTGCCAGCAGGCCACGAACGGGACTAGCGGGTCTTCAGCACTTC.